A selection of T cell receptor beta chains follows, all from one sample in a study of siplizumab effects on memory and regulatory T cells. Generated by immunoSEQ multiplex PCR, the TCRdb table keeps only in-frame clones and is missing some. This sample has tens of thousands of clones; approximately 97% occur once, and the top ten carry approximately 1%. The sequenced material came from naive CD8+ T cells sorted from blood. The receptors here all came from a human donor in good health. Both conserved end residues are part of each CDR3. The D gene is left open where the match is weak. Size is omitted from some rows. Given values are once, few, many or a class for expanded clones.

-,TRBV7-6,once,TRBJ2-2,TGTGCCAGCAGCTTAGCGTCAGATGGGCCCGGGGAGCTGTTTTTT,CASSLASDGPGELFF
-,TRBV19,-,TRBJ2-7,TGTGCCAGTAGTATGGGACTGAGCTACGAGCAGTACTTC,CASSMGLSYEQYF
TRBD1,TRBV9,once,TRBJ1-5,TGTGCCAGCAGCCCAGGGACAGCAAATAGCAATCAGCCCCAGCATTTT,CASSPGTANSNQPQHF
-,TRBV29-1,-,TRBJ1-1,TGCAGCGTCCCTTCAGAGGACACTGAAGCTTTCTTT,CSVPSEDTEAFF
-,TRBV6-1,few,TRBJ1-1,TGTGCCAGCAGTGTAAGTGATGCTTTCTTT,CASSVSDAFF
-,TRBV15,-,TRBJ1-1,TGTGCCACCAGCAGAGGGGTGGAAAACACTGAAGCTTTCTTT,CATSRGVENTEAFF
TRBD1,TRBV5-6,-,TRBJ2-5,TGTGCCAGCAGCTTGGAACAGGGGGCTCGGGAGACCCAGTACTTC,CASSLEQGARETQYF
-,TRBV27,once,TRBJ1-5,TGTGCCAGCAGTTCCCAGGGTGTACAGCCCCAGCATTTT,CASSSQGVQPQHF
-,TRBV28,-,TRBJ2-7,TGTGCCAGCCACGACAGAACCTACGAGCAGTACTTC,CASHDRTYEQYF
TRBD2,TRBV2,-,TRBJ2-1,TGTGCCAGCAGTGAAGCGGGACTAGCGGGCATTGAGCAGTTCTTC,CASSEAGLAGIEQFF
TRBD1,TRBV19,-,TRBJ1-1,TGTGCCAGTAGGATCCAGGGGGGCGCTGAAGCTTTCTTT,CASRIQGGAEAFF
TRBD2,TRBV29-1,-,TRBJ2-3,TGCAGCGTTGGGGGGGACTACCCTAGCACAGATACGCAGTATTTT,CSVGGDYPSTDTQYF
-,TRBV11-2,-,TRBJ2-2,TGTGCCAGCAGCCCCCCGCTAAGCGGGGAGCTGTTTTTT,CASSPPLSGELFF
-,TRBV29-1,-,TRBJ1-1,TGCAGCTCCGGACAGTTGATTATTGCGGGCACTGAAGCTTTCTTT,CSSGQLIIAGTEAFF
-,TRBV6-1,once,TRBJ2-7,TGTGCCAGCAGTGATTCGGCCTCCTACGAGCAGTACTTC,CASSDSASYEQYF
-,TRBV19,-,TRBJ2-2,TGTGCCAGACACCGCGACAGGCCGAACACCGGGGAGCTGTTTTTT,CARHRDRPNTGELFF
-,TRBV25-1,few,TRBJ1-1,TGTGCCAGCGGAGTCGGGACAAAAGCTTTCTTT,CASGVGTKAFF
TRBD2,TRBV9,-,TRBJ2-7,TGTGCCAGCAGCGGCGGGGGAGGGCTCGAGCAGTACTTC,CASSGGGGLEQYF
-,TRBV7-8,-,TRBJ2-1,TGTGCCAGCAGCTTAGAGGTCCCGGGATTATCCTACAATGAGCAGTTCTTC,CASSLEVPGLSYNEQFF
-,TRBV9,-,TRBJ2-3,TGTGCCAGCAGCGGGCGCAGAACGACAGATACGCAGTATTTT,CASSGRRTTDTQYF
TRBD1,TRBV6-5,-,TRBJ1-1,TGTGCCAGCAGTTCTAGGACAGGGCACAACACTGAAGCTTTCTTT,CASSSRTGHNTEAFF
TRBD1,TRBV5-3,-,TRBJ2-7,TGTGCCAGCAGCTCTGCCGGGACAGCTACCTACGAGCAGTACTTC,CASSSAGTATYEQYF
-,TRBV7-9,-,TRBJ1-2,TGTGCCAGCAGCTTACGGGGGTTTGAGGGCTACACCTTC,CASSLRGFEGYTF
-,TRBV25-1,-,TRBJ2-2,TGTGCCAGCAGTGAAGTGGGAGTTGCGGAGCTGTTTTTT,CASSEVGVAELFF
TRBD1,TRBV13,-,TRBJ1-1,TGTGCCAGCAGCTGGGACAGGGCGGTTGAAGCTTTCTTT,CASSWDRAVEAFF
TRBD1,TRBV6-6,once,TRBJ2-7,TGTGCCAGCAGAGCCGGGACAGGGTTTGACGAGCAGTACTTC,CASRAGTGFDEQYF
-,TRBV7-9,once,TRBJ2-7,TGTGCCATCCCCAACGAGGGCGGGTACGAGCAGTACTTC,CAIPNEGGYEQYF
-,TRBV28,-,TRBJ1-2,TGTGCCAGCAGTTTAGCCCCCCGCGGCTACACCTTC,CASSLAPRGYTF
-,TRBV9,-,TRBJ1-2,TGTGCCAGCAGCGCCGGGACTAATGGCTACACCTTC,CASSAGTNGYTF
TRBD1,TRBV5-1,-,TRBJ2-7,TGCGCCAGCAGCTTGGCCGGGACAGGGGAAATCGAGCAGTACTTC,CASSLAGTGEIEQYF
TRBD2,TRBV7-8,-,TRBJ2-2,TGTGCCAGCAGCTTAGGTGTTAGCGGGAGACCCGGGGAGCTGTTTTTT,CASSLGVSGRPGELFF
-,TRBV27,-,TRBJ1-2,TGTGCCAGCAGTTTAGAGGGCCTCGGCTACACCTTC,CASSLEGLGYTF
-,TRBV7-9,once,TRBJ1-2,TGTGCCAGCAGCCGGACCCTCGGCGAAGGCTACACCTTC,CASSRTLGEGYTF
-,TRBV2,-,TRBJ2-1,TGTGCCAGCACGTCCGCGGGAAGAAGCTCCTACAATGAGCAGTTCTTC,CASTSAGRSSYNEQFF
TRBD1,TRBV15,-,TRBJ2-7,TGTGCCACCAGCAGGGGACAGCCCTACGAGCAGTACTTC,CATSRGQPYEQYF
-,TRBV5-4,-,TRBJ1-1,TGTGCCAGCAGCTCCCCCGCGCGGGCCGGAGATGAAGCTTTCTTT,CASSSPARAGDEAFF
TRBD1,TRBV4-1,-,TRBJ2-5,TGCGCCAGCAGCCTGACAGGGGTCGGAGAGACCCAGTACTTC,CASSLTGVGETQYF
-,TRBV6-1,once,TRBJ2-7,TGTGCCAGCAGTGAAAATCCAGGCCCGATTCGATCCTACGAGCAGTACTTC,CASSENPGPIRSYEQYF
-,TRBV21-1,once,TRBJ2-3,TGTGCCAGCTCAGGACTAGCGGAGAACACAGATACGCAGTATTTT,CASSGLAENTDTQYF
TRBD1,TRBV2,-,TRBJ1-2,TGTGCCAGCAGACCGACAGGGGATGGCTACACCTTC,CASRPTGDGYTF
-,TRBV20-1,-,TRBJ2-1,TGCAGTGCTAGGATTCCAAATGAGCAGTTCTTC,CSARIPNEQFF
-,TRBV5-5,-,TRBJ2-7,TGTGCCAGCACCCTAACCTACGAGCAGTACTTC,CASTLTYEQYF
TRBD2,TRBV2,-,TRBJ2-4,TGTGCCAGTCGGATACCGGGGGGCAAAAACATTCAGTACTTC,CASRIPGGKNIQYF
-,TRBV11-2,-,TRBJ2-7,TGTGCCAGCAGCTTAGACCTAGTAGACTACGAGCAGTACTTC,CASSLDLVDYEQYF
-,TRBV6-1,-,TRBJ1-1,TGTGCCAGCAGGGAGGGCGCCACTGAAGCTTTCTTT,CASREGATEAFF
-,TRBV27,few,TRBJ2-1,TGTGCCAGCAGTTTAAGAGGCTACAATGAGCAGTTCTTC,CASSLRGYNEQFF
TRBD1,TRBV27,-,TRBJ2-7,TGTGCCAGCAGGTACCGGGACAGGGGTTACGAGCAGTACTTC,CASRYRDRGYEQYF
-,TRBV14,once,TRBJ2-3,TGTGCCAGCAGCCAAGGTGTCCGAGATACGCAGTATTTT,CASSQGVRDTQYF
-,TRBV7-6,-,TRBJ2-1,TGTGCCAGCAGCTTATCGGGCGTCGATGAGCAGTTCTTC,CASSLSGVDEQFF
-,TRBV30,-,TRBJ2-1,TGTGCCTGGAGTGATAAGAGCTCCTACAATGAGCAGTTCTTC,CAWSDKSSYNEQFF
-,TRBV7-9,-,TRBJ2-5,TGTGCCAGCACCCCCGCGGTAGGGTGGGAAGAGACCCAGTACTTC,CASTPAVGWEETQYF
-,TRBV30,-,TRBJ2-1,TGTGCCTGGAGTGTCCTCGGGTACGGAGCCCACAATGAGCAGTTCTTC,CAWSVLGYGAHNEQFF
TRBD1,TRBV7-9,-,TRBJ2-2,TGTGCCAGCAGCTTTTATCACTCGGGACAGGCAAACACCGGGGAGCTGTTTTTT,CASSFYHSGQANTGELFF
-,TRBV4-2,-,TRBJ1-2,TGTGCCAGCAGCCAACGGTACGAGGGGCCGGGCTACACCTTC,CASSQRYEGPGYTF